This T cell receptor beta chain appears in the sequencing data of a study of T cell repertoires in cytomegalovirus infection. A remark on this clonotype: What it binds is not known.

One entry per CDR3 protein results from TCRdb running MiXCR on the reads. The sample yields more than 75,000 distinct CDR3 sequences, about 31% seen once. The V gene lost 6 bases and the J gene lost 3 bases, with 14 bases spanning the gap. The CDR3 is 14 residues long. The germline V gene encodes CDR1 SGHVS and CDR2 FNYEAQ. The source is a human donor in good health (CMV status not recorded). Some clones in this sample may be carry-over from other donors' samples. J is TRBJ2-5 and V is TRBV7-6; tentatively, D is TRBD1 or TRBD2 (7 bases each). Sample: CD8+ T cells from cultured PBMCs, taken from culture after CMV antigen stimulation. The CDR3 sequence is CASRRSGGEETQYF. The CDR3 DNA reads as TGTGCCAGCAGAAGGTCAGGGGGGGAAGAGACCCAGTACTTC.